This TCR beta chain was sequenced in a study of T cell responses to AZD1222 COVID-19 vaccine. Assay used: immunoSEQ multiplex PCR; TCRdb lists only in-frame clones, some missing. The table lists 100,000 to 150,000 clones, approximately 83% of them singletons. Note on this clone: Antigen unknown.

Notes on the study in general: Nearly half of spike-specific TCRs reportedly target unmutated variant regions. Females outnumbered males among donors, who were mostly white British; clonal diversity was possibly underestimated. Among those given AZD1222, only six were seropositive at baseline.

V lost 0 bases and J 0 bases, leaving 9 bases between the germline ends. Germline V CDR1 and CDR2: MNHEY, SVGAGI. The CDR3 length is 16 residues. V gene TRBV6-5 combines with J gene TRBJ1-5; D ambiguous. The sequence was collected from an adult in good health. The sequencing here drew on peripheral blood, taken on day 0 of AZD1222 vaccination. The CDR3 sequence: CASSYSGKHSNQPQHF. The DNA of the CDR3 is TGTGCCAGCAGTTACTCGGGCAAGCATAGCAATCAGCCCCAGCATTTT.